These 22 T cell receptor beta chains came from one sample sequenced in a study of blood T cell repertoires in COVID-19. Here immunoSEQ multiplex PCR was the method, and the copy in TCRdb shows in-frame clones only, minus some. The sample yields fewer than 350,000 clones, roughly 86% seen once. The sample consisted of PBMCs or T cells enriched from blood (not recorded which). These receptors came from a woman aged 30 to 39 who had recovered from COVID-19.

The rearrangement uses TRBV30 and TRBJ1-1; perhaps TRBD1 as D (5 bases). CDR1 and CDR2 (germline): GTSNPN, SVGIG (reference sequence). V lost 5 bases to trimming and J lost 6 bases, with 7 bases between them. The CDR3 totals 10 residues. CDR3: CAWHRPEAFF. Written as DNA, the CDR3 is TGTGCCTGGCACAGGCCTGAAGCTTTCTTT.

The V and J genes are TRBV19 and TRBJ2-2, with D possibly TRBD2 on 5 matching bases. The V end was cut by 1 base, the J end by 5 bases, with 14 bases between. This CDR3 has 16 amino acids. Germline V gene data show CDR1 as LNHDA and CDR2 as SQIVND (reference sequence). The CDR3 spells CASSIVRGRKTGELFF. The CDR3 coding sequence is TGTGCCAGTAGTATAGTAAGAGGGAGAAAGACCGGGGAGCTGTTTTTT. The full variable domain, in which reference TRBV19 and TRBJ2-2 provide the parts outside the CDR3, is DGGITQSPKYLFRKEGQNVTLSCEQNLNHDAMYWYRQDPGQGLRLIYYSQIVNDFQKGDIAEGYSVSREKKESFPLTVTSAQKNPTAFYLCASSIVRGRKTGELFFGEGSRLTVL.

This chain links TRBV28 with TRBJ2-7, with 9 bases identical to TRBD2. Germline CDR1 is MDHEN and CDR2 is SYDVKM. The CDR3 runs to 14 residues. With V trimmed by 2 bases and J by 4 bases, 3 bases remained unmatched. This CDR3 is CASSLRLAVYEQYF. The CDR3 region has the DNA TGTGCCAGCAGTTTAAGACTAGCGGTTTACGAGCAGTACTTC.

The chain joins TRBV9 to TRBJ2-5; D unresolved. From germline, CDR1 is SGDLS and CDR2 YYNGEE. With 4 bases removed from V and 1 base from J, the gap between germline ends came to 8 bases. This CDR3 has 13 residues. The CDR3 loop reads CASSYGSQETQYF. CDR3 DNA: TGTGCCAGCAGCTACGGTAGCCAAGAGACCCAGTACTTC.

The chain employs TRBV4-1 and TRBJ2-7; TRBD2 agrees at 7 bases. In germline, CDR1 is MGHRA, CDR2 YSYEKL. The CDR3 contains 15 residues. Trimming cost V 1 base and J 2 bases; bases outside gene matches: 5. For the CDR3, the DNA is TGCGCCAGCAGCCAAGTAGCGGGCCAGGCCTACGAGCAGTACTTC. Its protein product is CASSQVAGQAYEQYF.

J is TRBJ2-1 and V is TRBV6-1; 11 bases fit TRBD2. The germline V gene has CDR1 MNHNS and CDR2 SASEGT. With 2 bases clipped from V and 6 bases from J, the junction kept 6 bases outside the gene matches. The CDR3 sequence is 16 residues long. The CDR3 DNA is TGTGCCAGCAGTGAAACCACTAGCGGGAGAAGCAATGAGCAGTTCTTC. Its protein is CASSETTSGRSNEQFF.

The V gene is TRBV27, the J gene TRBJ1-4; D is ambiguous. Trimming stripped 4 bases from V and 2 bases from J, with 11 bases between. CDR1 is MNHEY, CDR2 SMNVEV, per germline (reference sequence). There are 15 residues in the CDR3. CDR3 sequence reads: CASSSFPGTNEKLFF. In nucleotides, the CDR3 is TGTGCCAGCAGTTCCTTTCCGGGTACTAATGAAAAACTGTTTTTT.

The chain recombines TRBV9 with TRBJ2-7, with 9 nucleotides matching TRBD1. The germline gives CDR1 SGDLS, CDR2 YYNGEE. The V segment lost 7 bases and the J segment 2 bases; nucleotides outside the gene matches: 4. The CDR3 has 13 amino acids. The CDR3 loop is CASGTGRPYEQYF. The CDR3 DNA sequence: TGTGCCAGCGGGACAGGGCGTCCCTACGAGCAGTACTTC.

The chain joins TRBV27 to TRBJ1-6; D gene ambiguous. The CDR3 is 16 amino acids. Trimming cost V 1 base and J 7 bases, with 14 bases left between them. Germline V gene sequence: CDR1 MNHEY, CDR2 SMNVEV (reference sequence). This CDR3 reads CASSLYPELRNSPLHF. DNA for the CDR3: TGTGCCAGCAGTTTATATCCCGAGTTGAGGAATTCACCCCTCCACTTT.

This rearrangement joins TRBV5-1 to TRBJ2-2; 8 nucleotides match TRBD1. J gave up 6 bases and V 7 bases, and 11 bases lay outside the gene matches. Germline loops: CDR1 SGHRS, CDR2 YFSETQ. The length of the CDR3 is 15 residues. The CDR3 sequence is CASRAGGRVPGELFF. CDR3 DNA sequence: TGCGCCAGCCGGGCAGGGGGCAGGGTCCCCGGGGAGCTGTTTTTT.

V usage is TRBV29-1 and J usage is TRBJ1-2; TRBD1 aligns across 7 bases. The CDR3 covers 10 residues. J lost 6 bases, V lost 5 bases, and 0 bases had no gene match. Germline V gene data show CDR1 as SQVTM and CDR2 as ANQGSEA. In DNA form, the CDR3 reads TGCAGCGTTACAGGGGATGGCTACACCTTC. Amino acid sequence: CSVTGDGYTF.

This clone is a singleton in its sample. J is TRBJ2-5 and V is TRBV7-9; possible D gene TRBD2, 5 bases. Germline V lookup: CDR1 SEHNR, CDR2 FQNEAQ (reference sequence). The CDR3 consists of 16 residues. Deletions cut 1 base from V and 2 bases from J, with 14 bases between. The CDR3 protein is CASSLGERRFQETQYF. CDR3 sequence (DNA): TGTGCCAGCAGCTTAGGGGAGCGACGGTTTCAAGAGACCCAGTACTTC.

The CDR3 here is CASSPTGTSVYNEQFF. The DNA for the CDR3 is TGCGCCAGCAGCCCGACCGGGACTAGCGTTTACAATGAGCAGTTCTTC. The rearrangement uses TRBV5-1 and TRBJ2-1; TRBD2 matches 10 bases. Germline-derived CDR1 and CDR2 are SGHRS and YFSETQ. The CDR3 runs 16 residues. J lost 4 bases, V lost 4 bases, and 8 bases had no gene match.

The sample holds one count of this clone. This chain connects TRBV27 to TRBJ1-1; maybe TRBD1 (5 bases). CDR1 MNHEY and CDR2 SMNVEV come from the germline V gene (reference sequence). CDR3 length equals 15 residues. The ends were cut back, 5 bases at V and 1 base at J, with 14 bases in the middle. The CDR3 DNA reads TGTGCCAGCAGTCCGACAGATTACCCGAACACTGAAGCTTTCTTT. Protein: CASSPTDYPNTEAFF.

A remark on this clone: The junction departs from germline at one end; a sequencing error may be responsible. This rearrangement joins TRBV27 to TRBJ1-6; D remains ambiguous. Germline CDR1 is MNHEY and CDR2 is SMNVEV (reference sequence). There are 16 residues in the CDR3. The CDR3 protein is CASSLSSGSFNSPLHF. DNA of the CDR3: TGTGCCAGCAGTCTATCCTCCGGGTCTTTTAATTCACCCCTCCACTTT.

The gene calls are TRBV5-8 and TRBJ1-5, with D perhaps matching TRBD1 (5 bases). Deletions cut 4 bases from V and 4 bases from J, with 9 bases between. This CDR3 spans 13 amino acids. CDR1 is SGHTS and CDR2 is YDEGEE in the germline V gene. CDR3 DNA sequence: TGTGCCAGCAGCCCGGGACTGAATCAGCCCCAGCATTTT. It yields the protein CASSPGLNQPQHF. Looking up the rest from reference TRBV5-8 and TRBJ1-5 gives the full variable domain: EAGVTQSPTHLIKTRGQQATLRCSPISGHTSVYWYQQALGLGLQFLLWYDEGEERNRGNFPPRFSGRQFPNYSSELNVNALELEDSALYLCASSPGLNQPQHFGDGTRLSIL.

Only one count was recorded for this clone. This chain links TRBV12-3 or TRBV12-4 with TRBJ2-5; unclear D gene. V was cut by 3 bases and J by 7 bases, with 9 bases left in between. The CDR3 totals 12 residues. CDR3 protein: CASSFGSTTQYF. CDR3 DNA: TGTGCCAGCAGTTTTGGTAGCACGACCCAGTACTTC.

CDR3 sequence: CASSSKLAGEPNEQFF. CDR3 bases: TGTGCCAGCAGTTCAAAACTAGCGGGAGAACCCAATGAGCAGTTCTTC. The gene calls are TRBV27 and TRBJ2-1; 11 positions match TRBD2. Germline V CDR1 and CDR2: MNHEY, SMNVEV (reference sequence). This CDR3 comprises 16 residues. V trimming: 4 bases; J trimming: 6 bases; junction bases outside the gene matches: 8.

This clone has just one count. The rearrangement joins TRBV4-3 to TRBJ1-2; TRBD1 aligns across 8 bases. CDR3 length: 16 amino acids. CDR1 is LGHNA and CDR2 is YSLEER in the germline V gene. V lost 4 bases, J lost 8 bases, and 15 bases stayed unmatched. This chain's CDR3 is CASSLNPDRGSGGYTF. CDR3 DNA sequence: TGCGCCAGCAGCCTAAATCCCGACAGGGGAAGTGGAGGCTACACCTTC.

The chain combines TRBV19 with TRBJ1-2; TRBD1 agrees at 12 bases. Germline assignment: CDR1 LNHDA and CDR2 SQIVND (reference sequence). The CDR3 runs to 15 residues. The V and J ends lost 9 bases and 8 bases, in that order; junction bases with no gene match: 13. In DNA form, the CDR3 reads TGTGCCAGAGAGCCCGGGACAGGGGGCTTGCGGGGCTACACCTTC. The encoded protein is CAREPGTGGLRGYTF.

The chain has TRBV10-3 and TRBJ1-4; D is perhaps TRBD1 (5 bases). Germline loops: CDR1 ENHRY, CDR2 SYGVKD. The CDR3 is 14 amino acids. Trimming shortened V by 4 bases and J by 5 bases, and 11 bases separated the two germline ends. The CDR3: CAISALGGNEKLFF. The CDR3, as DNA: TGTGCCATCAGTGCTCTCGGGGGAAATGAAAAACTGTTTTTT.

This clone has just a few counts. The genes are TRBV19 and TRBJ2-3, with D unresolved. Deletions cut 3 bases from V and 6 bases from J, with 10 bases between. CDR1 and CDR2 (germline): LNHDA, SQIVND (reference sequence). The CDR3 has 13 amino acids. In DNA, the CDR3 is TGTGCCAGTAGTATCATTGGTAGTGATACGCAGTATTTT. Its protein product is CASSIIGSDTQYF.